These 6 T cell receptor beta chains were sequenced from one sample in a study of neurological immune-mediated disorders. TCRdb called the 5' RACE reads again in MiXCR, with one record for every CDR3 protein. Among some 120,000 distinct CDR3 sequences listed, about 3.4% were seen once. The sequenced material came from PBMCs. Receptors originate from a woman between 25 and 40 years old with multiple sclerosis.

This clonotype was seen at least ten times. The genes are TRBV5-1 and TRBJ2-3; 8 bases are a match to TRBD2. With 4 bases clipped from V and 3 bases from J, the junction kept 7 bases outside the gene matches. Germline CDR1 SGHRS, CDR2 YFSETQ. This CDR3 has 15 residues. The CDR3 protein is CASSPRGGSTDTQYF. Here the CDR3 DNA reads TGCGCCAGCAGCCCCCGGGGGGGCTCGACAGATACGCAGTATTTT.

This clonotype was detected ten times or more. The chain couples TRBV7-2 to TRBJ1-6; D is unclear. This CDR3 is 14 amino acids long. CDR1 and CDR2 (germline): SGHTA, FQGNSA. V was shortened by 0 bases and J by 9 bases, with 9 bases between the two germline ends. The CDR3 DNA reads TGTGCCAGCAGCTTAGCTCGGGCATCTTCACCCCTCCACTTT. This codes for CASSLARASSPLHF.

The table lists this clonotype with many counts. The rearrangement joins TRBV27 to TRBJ1-2, with TRBD1 matching over 10 bases. The CDR3 extends over 15 amino acids. V lost 5 bases, J lost 1 base, and 4 bases stayed unmatched. CDR1 is MNHEY, CDR2 SMNVEV, per germline (reference sequence). The CDR3 loop reads CASSPDRGYNYGYTF. CDR3 coding DNA: TGTGCCAGCAGTCCGGACAGGGGGTATAACTATGGCTACACCTTC.

This clonotype appeared many times. The rearrangement joins TRBV5-6 to TRBJ2-1; the match to TRBD1 covers 7 bases. The CDR3 spans 15 residues. V dropped 5 bases and J dropped 0; count of bases not matched to a gene: 5. Germline lookup yields CDR1 SGHDT and CDR2 YYEEEE. CDR3 coding DNA: TGTGCCAGCAGGAAGGACAGGCGCTCCTACAATGAGCAGTTCTTC. Residues: CASRKDRRSYNEQFF.

Remarks on this clonotype: One base away lies a much larger clone, so this may be a sequencing read error. The chain has TRBV20-1 and TRBJ2-5; D is undetermined. CDR1 is DFQATT, CDR2 SNEGSKA, per germline (reference sequence). The germline V and J ends were trimmed by 4 bases and 0 bases, with 15 bases remaining between them. The CDR3 spans 15 residues. DNA for the CDR3: TGCAGTGCTAACCCCAACCGAGGAAACCAAGAGACCCAGTACTTC. It translates to CSANPNRGNQETQYF.

This clonotype was detected many times. The chain links TRBV6-5 to TRBJ2-3; perhaps TRBD2 as D (5 bases). Trimming took 0 bases from V and 0 from J, leaving 16 bases between them. The germline V gene encodes CDR1 MNHEY and CDR2 SVGAGI. The CDR3 spans 18 residues. The CDR3 spells CASSYSPGWGVSTDTQYF. In DNA form, the CDR3 reads TGTGCCAGCAGTTACTCTCCTGGGTGGGGAGTTAGCACAGATACGCAGTATTTT.